Each of the 26 T cell receptor beta chains below was sequenced from the same sample in a study of cytomegalovirus exposure and HLA in healthy donors. Sequencing was performed with immunoSEQ multiplex PCR; in TCRdb, only in-frame clones are kept and a portion is missing. Of roughly 100,000 clones listed, about 87% are singletons. The sequenced material came from PBMCs. Receptor source: a woman aged 18-29 years in good health and CMV-seropositive.

This clone was found once. This chain uses TRBV7-2 with TRBJ1-3; D ambiguous. CDR1 is SGHTA and CDR2 is FQGNSA in the germline V gene. With 5 bases removed from V and 5 bases from J, the gap between germline ends came to 4 bases. The CDR3 runs to 11 residues. CDR3 DNA: TGTGCCAGCAGCCTAAGAAACACCATATATTTT. Its protein is CASSLRNTIYF.

The chain recombines TRBV11-2 with TRBJ1-5; 8 nucleotides agree with TRBD1. This CDR3 has 17 residues. J gave up 3 bases and V 1 base, and 8 bases lay outside the gene matches. Looked up from germline, CDR1 is SGHAT and CDR2 is FQNNGV. This CDR3 reads CASSLALGQGINQPQHF. The CDR3 coding sequence is TGTGCCAGCAGCTTAGCGCTAGGACAGGGCATCAATCAGCCCCAGCATTTT.

This sequence joins TRBV7-9 and TRBJ2-1, with TRBD2 as a possible D gene (6 bases). Trimming left V 5 bases short and J 5 bases short, with 13 bases between. Germline V gene data show CDR1 as SEHNR and CDR2 as FQNEAQ (reference sequence). The length of the CDR3 is 14 residues. CDR3 nucleotides: TGTGCCAGCAGCCCTCTAGCGTTGAACAATGAGCAGTTCTTC. Its translation: CASSPLALNNEQFF.

The J gene is TRBJ2-1, the V gene TRBV25-1; D possibly corresponds to TRBD2 (5 bases). The CDR3 runs to 15 residues. The V gene's germline CDR1 is MGHDK and CDR2 SYGVNS. The V end was cut by 0 bases, the J end by 7 bases, with 13 bases between. The CDR3 DNA follows: TGTGCCAGCAGTGAATACGGGAAGTGGGCTAATGAGCAGTTCTTC. Its protein is CASSEYGKWANEQFF. Looking up the rest from reference TRBV25-1 and TRBJ2-1 gives the full variable domain: EADIYQTPRYLVIGTGKKITLECSQTMGHDKMYWYQQDPGMELHLIHYSYGVNSTEKGDLSSESTVSRIRTEHFPLTLESARPSHTSQYLCASSEYGKWANEQFFGPGTRLTVL.

CDR3 sequence reads: CASSPAGGYSQPQHF. The CDR3 coding sequence is TGTGCCAGCAGTCCAGCCGGGGGGTATAGTCAGCCCCAGCATTTT. The chain recombines TRBV27 with TRBJ1-5, with D perhaps matching TRBD1 (5 bases). The CDR3 is 15 residues long. Germline CDR1 is MNHEY and CDR2 is SMNVEV (reference sequence). V was cut by 5 bases and J by 6 bases, with 17 bases left in between.

V and J are TRBV7-9 and TRBJ1-2, with 8 bases identical to TRBD1. This CDR3 has 14 amino acids. Germline CDR1 is SEHNR and CDR2 is FQNEAQ (reference sequence). With V trimmed by 5 bases and J by 8 bases, 10 bases remained unmatched. CDR3 amino acids: CASSRLGQGGGYTF. In DNA, the CDR3 is TGTGCCAGCAGCCGCCTTGGACAGGGAGGCGGCTACACCTTC.

The chain employs TRBV7-9 and TRBJ1-3, with a tentative D call TRBD1 (6 bases). Trimming shortened V by 2 bases and J by 1 base, and 9 bases separated the two germline ends. This CDR3 is built from 15 residues. The germline V gene has CDR1 SEHNR and CDR2 FQNEAQ (reference sequence). The CDR3 sequence is CASSLTQGSGNTIYF. CDR3 nucleotide sequence: TGTGCCAGCAGCTTAACCCAGGGGTCTGGAAACACCATATATTTT.

The J gene is TRBJ2-3, the V gene TRBV28; a weak D match, TRBD2 (6 bases). CDR3 length: 16 amino acids. Germline lookup yields CDR1 MDHEN and CDR2 SYDVKM. V shed 6 bases and J shed 2 bases, with 18 bases lying between them. For the CDR3, the DNA is TGTGCCAGCAGACTCGGGAGTGGCGGAACCACAGATACGCAGTATTTT. This codes for CASRLGSGGTTDTQYF.

The V gene is TRBV6-5, the J gene TRBJ2-3; 7 nucleotides match TRBD1. This CDR3 is 14 amino acids long. With V trimmed by 5 bases and J by 3 bases, 5 bases remained unmatched. The germline V gene has CDR1 MNHEY and CDR2 SVGAGI. The CDR3 DNA reads TGTGCCAGCAGTCCCGGGACAGCTACAGATACGCAGTATTTT. It is translated as CASSPGTATDTQYF.

This chain links TRBV21-1 with TRBJ2-7; the DNA was not used to check the table's D call, TRBD2. TRBV21-1 has pseudogene status. The length of the CDR3 is 13 residues. The CDR3 is CASSRGGPYEQYF. Here the CDR3 DNA reads TGTGCCAGCAGCAGGGGAGGGCCCTACGAGCAGTACTTC.

The chain links TRBV9 to TRBJ1-3, with D possibly TRBD1 on 6 matching bases. V lost 0 bases to trimming and J lost 1 base, with 11 bases between them. CDR1 is SGDLS, CDR2 YYNGEE, per germline. This CDR3 region has 16 residues. CDR3 residues: CASSVGPTGSGNTIYF. The CDR3 DNA reads as TGTGCCAGCAGCGTAGGCCCAACAGGGTCTGGAAACACCATATATTTT.

The chain uses TRBV19 and TRBJ1-5; 9 positions match TRBD1. With 2 bases clipped from V and 0 bases from J, the junction kept 5 bases outside the gene matches. This CDR3 contains 17 residues. The germline V gene encodes CDR1 LNHDA and CDR2 SQIVND (reference sequence). The CDR3 here is CASSIRTGAYSNQPQHF. CDR3 in DNA: TGTGCCAGTAGTATAAGGACAGGGGCCTATAGCAATCAGCCCCAGCATTTT.

This chain uses TRBV11-2 with TRBJ1-2; 9 bases are shared with TRBD1. Germline CDR1 and CDR2: SGHAT and FQNNGV. The V segment lost 3 bases and the J segment 6 bases; nucleotides outside the gene matches: 5. The CDR3 is 14 residues long. CDR3 amino acids: CASSLTGGSDGYTF. The CDR3 DNA sequence: TGTGCCAGCAGCTTGACAGGGGGGTCGGATGGCTACACCTTC.

The chain employs TRBV27 and TRBJ2-5, with 8 bases aligning to TRBD2. The CDR3 has 15 residues. The germline V gene encodes CDR1 MNHEY and CDR2 SMNVEV (reference sequence). The ends lost 6 bases at V and 5 bases at J; junction bases unmatched: 11. CDR3 DNA: TGTGCCAGCAGCTCTTGGCGGGGGGCCGAGGAGACCCAGTACTTC. Translated: CASSSWRGAEETQYF.

As for this clone: This sample also contains other DNA sequences that code for the same CDR3. This rearrangement joins TRBV6-5 to TRBJ1-2; no clear D gene. Trimming stripped 0 bases from V and 4 bases from J, with 6 bases between. Looked up from germline, CDR1 is MNHEY and CDR2 is SVGAGI. The CDR3 is 13 amino acids. The CDR3 reads CASSYSRGYGYTF. For the CDR3, the DNA is TGTGCCAGCAGTTACTCCCGGGGCTATGGCTACACCTTC.

J is TRBJ2-7 and V is TRBV28; D possibly corresponds to TRBD1 (6 bases). V dropped 5 bases and J dropped 6 bases, with 26 bases sitting between them. This CDR3 has 17 amino acids. Germline V gene sequence: CDR1 MDHEN, CDR2 SYDVKM. The CDR3: CASSPYGAGETGGEQYF. CDR3 DNA sequence: TGTGCCAGCAGTCCCTATGGGGCAGGGGAAACTGGGGGCGAGCAGTACTTC.

In its sample, this clone was seen once. This rearrangement joins TRBV7-9 to TRBJ2-1; 13 nucleotides align to TRBD2. Unmatched junction bases numbered 4, after V lost 5 bases and J lost 6 bases. CDR3 length equals 15 residues. Germline CDR1 is SEHNR and CDR2 is FQNEAQ (reference sequence). The CDR3 loop reads CASSLLAGGVNEQFF. CDR3 DNA: TGTGCCAGCAGCCTACTAGCGGGGGGGGTCAATGAGCAGTTCTTC.

V usage is TRBV2 and J usage is TRBJ2-7; 12 positions agree with TRBD1. The V gene's germline CDR1 is SNHLY and CDR2 FYNNEI. With V trimmed by 1 base and J by 4 bases, 2 bases remained unmatched. The CDR3 covers 15 residues. This chain's CDR3 is CASSEGDRGLYEQYV. The DNA for the CDR3 is TGTGCCAGCAGTGAAGGGGACAGGGGGCTGTACGAGCAGTACGTC.

The CDR3 nucleotides are TGCGCCAGCAGCTTGGCCATCGGGGTTTCGGGCTACTATGGCTACACCTTC. It specifies CASSLAIGVSGYYGYTF. The V call is TRBV5-1, the J call TRBJ1-2; D uncertain. CDR3 length: 17 residues. Trimming shortened V by 0 bases and J by 3 bases, and 18 bases separated the two germline ends. Germline V lookup: CDR1 SGHRS, CDR2 YFSETQ.

This clone was detected only once. J is TRBJ1-2 and V is TRBV14, with TRBD1 identical over 10 bases. The trim removed 4 bases at V and 7 bases at J, leaving 9 bases unmatched. Germline lookup yields CDR1 SGHDN and CDR2 FVKESK. The CDR3 runs 15 residues. The CDR3 loop reads CASSPRTGGSGGYTF. The CDR3 region has the DNA TGTGCCAGCAGCCCTCGGACAGGGGGGTCGGGTGGCTACACCTTC.

The chain links TRBV2 to TRBJ2-3; D not certain. With 4 bases removed from V and 4 bases from J, the gap between germline ends came to 6 bases. The CDR3 totals 12 residues. CDR1 is SNHLY and CDR2 is FYNNEI in the germline V gene. CDR3 in amino acids: CASSVRADTQYF. CDR3 in DNA: TGTGCCAGCAGTGTAAGAGCAGATACGCAGTATTTT.

The chain's CDR3 is CASSANTGTGPYNNSPLHF. CDR3 nucleotides: TGCGCCAGCAGCGCCAACACCGGGACAGGGCCATATAATAATTCACCCCTCCACTTT. The chain couples TRBV5-1 to TRBJ1-6; 9 bases line up with TRBD1. V lost 4 bases to trimming and J lost 5 bases; unmatched junction nucleotides: 16. The CDR3 length is 19 residues. Per the germline V gene, CDR1 is SGHRS and CDR2 is YFSETQ.

The CDR3 bases are TGTGCCAGCAGCTTGGCACCCGGGGGGGCCACCGGGGAGCTGTTTTTT. Its protein product is CASSLAPGGATGELFF. The chain combines TRBV5-4 with TRBJ2-2; 8 bases align to TRBD2. Looked up from germline, CDR1 is SGHNT and CDR2 is YYREEE (reference sequence). The V segment lost 0 bases and the J segment 4 bases; nucleotides outside the gene matches: 5. This CDR3 region has 16 residues.

This chain links TRBV10-2 with TRBJ1-6, with D perhaps matching TRBD1 (5 bases). CDR3 length: 14 residues. Germline loops: CDR1 WSHSY, CDR2 SAAADI. V was clipped by 3 bases and J by 3 bases, with 6 bases between them. The CDR3 here is CASSEGVYNSPLHF. The CDR3 bases are TGCGCCAGCAGTGAAGGGGTCTATAATTCACCCCTCCACTTT.

This CDR3 is CASSALTSYVGYTF. The CDR3 bases are TGTGCCAGCAGTGCCTTAACTTCCTATGTTGGCTACACCTTC. V and J are TRBV27 and TRBJ1-2; D is ambiguous. V lost 5 bases, J lost 7 bases, and 17 bases lay in between. Per germline, CDR1 MNHEY and CDR2 SMNVEV (reference sequence). This CDR3 spans 14 amino acids.

The rearrangement uses TRBV25-1 and TRBJ2-5, with 10 bases fitting TRBD2. The CDR3 loop spans 16 amino acids. Trimming removed 1 base from V and 2 bases from J; junction bases left unmatched: 4. Per the germline V gene, CDR1 is MGHDK and CDR2 is SYGVNS. CDR3 protein: CASSEWSGGVQETQYF. The CDR3 nucleotides are TGTGCCAGCAGTGAATGGAGCGGGGGGGTGCAAGAGACCCAGTACTTC.